This note documents a single T cell receptor (beta chain) sequence. This receptor's antigen is unknown. No much larger clone is present one base from it, and per-base qualities are unavailable. Peripheral blood CD8+ and CD4+ T cells from healthy donors, Susac syndrome patients and multiple sclerosis patients were profiled using high-throughput TCR beta sequencing. Healthy donors were age- and sex-matched controls. Bulk CD8+ and CD4+ T cells were purified by magnetic negative isolation, whereas CD8+ TEMRA cells were enriched by FACS. Blood was collected in EDTA tubes and processed within 24 hours, with PBMCs isolated through density gradient centrifugation. PBMCs intended for TCR sequencing were cryopreserved in liquid nitrogen and were subsequently thawed in a 37 degrees C water bath. A purity of at least 90% was achieved for sorted or isolated CD4+, CD8+ and CD8+ TEMRA cells. This specimen belongs to a study of CD8 T cells in Susac syndrome (dated by TCRdb to about 2019). About the investigation overall: Whether CD8+ T cell activation and differentiation in Susac syndrome was antigen driven was tested using repertoire sequencing. The clonality of the CD8+ T cell repertoire was compared across 12 healthy donors, around 14 Susac syndrome patients and about 16 multiple sclerosis patients.

General conclusions and limits of the study: The number of individuals in the TCR sequencing and HLA analysis was acknowledged as relatively small.

RNA was extracted with the RNeasy kit and 0.5 to 1 ug was reverse transcribed using random hexamers. The immunoSEQ multiplex PCR assay, covering 54 Vbeta and 13 Jbeta segments, was used to amplify TCR beta CDR3 regions. Bias from PCR amplification was corrected by using a synthetic template baseline for primer optimization and for computational correction. On the study's bioinformatics: Reads were annotated to V, D and J genes according to IMGT and were analyzed with immunoSEQ Analyzer, with only productive sequences retained. Clonality was computed as one minus Shannon entropy normalized by log2 of the number of productive unique sequences. For each patient and control, public and private clones were evaluated among the 100 most prevalent clones. Susac-specific clones were defined as absent from healthy and MS cohorts, 850 to 1,300 published viral clones and other ImmuneACCESS disease sequences. TCRdb's own reprocessing of the public reads used fastp at Q25 and MiXCR and kept productive beta chains. Rows with one shared CDR3 protein collapse into an entry with the most common genes and DNA. The V and J calls follow TCRdb's processing rather than the paper's. Across this sample there are about 100,000 distinct CDR3 sequences, with 90% to 95% seen only once. The ten largest clones take up less than 0.35% of the sample.

The CDR3 covers 14 residues, taking in both the cysteine and the phenylalanine. Just the 42-base CDR3 DNA is kept, in frame starting at base 1. Taken from the germline V gene, the CDR1 and CDR2 loops are SNHLY and FYNNEI. V is pared back by 1 base and J by 4 bases, with 8 bases lying between the germline termini. Recombination joined TRBV2 with TRBJ1-5; the D gene is not confidently resolved. The specimen sequenced was CD8+ T cells from PBMCs. The sequence came from a human donor in good health. This receptor has the CDR3 CASSEVSGNQPQHF. In nucleotides, the sequence is TGTGCCAGCAGTGAAGTAAGTGGAAATCAGCCCCAGCATTTT. This CDR3, with the reference TRBV2 and TRBJ1-5 proteins standing in past its ends, gives the full variable domain EPEVTQTPSHQVTQMGQEVILRCVPISNHLYFYWYRQILGQKVEFLVSFYNNEISEKSEIFDDQFSVERPDGSNFTLKIRSTKLEDSAMYFCASSEVSGNQPQHFGDGTRLSIL.